A single sample is the source of the 7 T cell receptor beta chains below, sequenced in a study of T cells after yellow fever vaccination. TCRdb used MiXCR to reprocess the 5' RACE reads, holding one entry per CDR3 protein. The repertoire holds about 510,000 distinct CDR3 sequences, roughly 22% seen once, with approximately 15% in the top ten. Material: PBMCs, obtained roughly 20 days after the first yellow fever vaccination. The receptor source for this set is a young man who received the YFV17D yellow fever vaccine.

This clonotype has a handful of counts. The gene calls are TRBV9 and TRBJ1-3; the D is unclear. Germline V gene lookup returns CDR1 SGDLS and CDR2 YYNGEE. The CDR3 extends over 12 amino acids. V was clipped by 5 bases and J by 0 bases, with 3 bases between them. Here the CDR3 DNA reads TGTGCCAGCAGGGGCTCTGGAAACACCATATATTTT. Its protein product is CASRGSGNTIYF. Drawing the rest from reference TRBV9 and TRBJ1-3, the complete variable domain is DSGVTQTPKHLITATGQRVTLRCSPRSGDLSVYWYQQSLDQGLQFLIQYYNGEERAKGNILERFSAQQFPDLHSELNLSSLELGDSALYFCASRGSGNTIYFGEGSWLTVV.

This clonotype showed up just a few times. This sequence joins TRBV7-9 and TRBJ1-4, with 10 bases fitting TRBD1. J was trimmed by 2 bases and V by 5 bases; bases with no gene match: 5. Germline CDR1 is SEHNR and CDR2 is FQNEAQ (reference sequence). The CDR3 spans 16 residues. The CDR3 DNA reads as TGTGCCAGCAGCCCTGGGACAGGGGATACTAATGAAAAACTGTTTTTT. Translation: CASSPGTGDTNEKLFF.

The V and J genes are TRBV11-2 and TRBJ2-2, with D possibly being TRBD2 (5 bases). Germline V gene data show CDR1 as SGHAT and CDR2 as FQNNGV. This CDR3 spans 15 amino acids. V was trimmed by 2 bases and J by 1 base, leaving 8 bases between them. The CDR3 nucleotides are TGTGCCAGCAGCTTACTCAGCGGGAACACCGGGGAGCTGTTTTTT. Translating it yields CASSLLSGNTGELFF.

In this sample, this clonotype turned up a few times. The chain has TRBV6-2 or TRBV6-3 and TRBJ2-3, with D possibly matching TRBD2 (6 bases). From germline, CDR1 is MNHEY and CDR2 SVGEGT. Trimming took 6 bases from V and 13 from J, leaving 17 bases between them. This CDR3 spans 12 amino acids. CDR3 in amino acids: CASSPAGWEEYF. CDR3 DNA: TGTGCCAGCAGCCCGGCCGGCTGGGAGGAGTATTTT.

This clonotype was found many times. The rearrangement joins TRBV5-1 to TRBJ2-1; no firm D call. Germline V gene sequence: CDR1 SGHRS, CDR2 YFSETQ. This CDR3 comprises 11 residues. Trimming stripped 2 bases from V and 8 bases from J, with 5 bases between. CDR3 nucleotides: TGCGCCAGCAGCTTCGACTATGAGCAGTTCTTC. The encoded protein is CASSFDYEQFF.

The gene calls are TRBV7-2 and TRBJ2-1; D is unclear. Trimming stripped 3 bases from V and 4 bases from J, with 13 bases between. The CDR3 covers 15 residues. The germline gives CDR1 SGHTA, CDR2 FQGNSA. This CDR3 reads CASSFQAANYNEQFF. The DNA of the CDR3 is TGTGCCAGCAGCTTCCAAGCCGCGAATTACAATGAGCAGTTCTTC. The variable domain in full, with the rest retrieved from reference TRBV7-2 and TRBJ2-1, is GAGVSQSPSNKVTEKGKDVELRCDPISGHTALYWYRQSLGQGLEFLIYFQGNSAPDKSGLPSDRFSAERTGGSVSTLTIQRTQQEDSAVYLCASSFQAANYNEQFFGPGTRLTVL.

This clonotype has a handful of counts. The V gene is TRBV7-9, the J gene TRBJ2-3; TRBD2 aligns across 10 bases. Germline CDR1 is SEHNR and CDR2 is FQNEAQ (reference sequence). The CDR3 consists of 16 residues. With 5 bases clipped from V and 4 bases from J, the junction kept 9 bases outside the gene matches. CDR3 DNA sequence: TGTGCCAGCAGCCTTAGCGGGGGGCGGATAGCAGATACGCAGTATTTT. It codes for CASSLSGGRIADTQYF.